The T cell receptor beta chain described here comes from a study of cytomegalovirus exposure and HLA in healthy donors (TCRdb year 2017). Regarding the research as a whole: According to an earlier analysis of 550 to 700 of the donors, some 180 million T cells yielded 120 million or so unique TCR beta sequences and less than 300 Gb of sequence data. An early release that covered fewer than 800 HLA-typed donors contained approximately 290 gigabases of sequencing data and tens of millions of unique TCR sequences. Among the roughly 410 genotyped donors, under 90% belonged to the genetic ancestry cluster associated with self-reported Caucasian donors. The study aimed to test whether cataloging public T cell receptors could reveal signatures of past pathogen exposure. Using immunosequencing, the study profiled T cell repertoires from around 670 subjects and related those repertoires to cytomegalovirus serostatus. Besides the first cohort of roughly 660 subjects, a separate validation cohort made up of 120 different subjects was used. To predict cytomegalovirus infection status, the study combined high-throughput TCR immunosequencing, statistical association of individual TCRs with disease status, and machine learning. A later analysis re-examined previously published TCR beta repertoires from roughly 650 donors and added high-resolution HLA genotyping to investigate patterns of TCR occurrence. Rather than using new phenotypic data, the later analysis identified candidate immune exposures from TCR beta sequences and from how often those sequences occurred across donors. An earlier analysis of more than 450 of the donors used high-throughput TCR beta sequencing to judge whether each TCR beta V gene segment behaved as functional or pseudogenic. Donor age, sex, ethnicity and CMV serostatus were compiled alongside the repertoire data. In a later genetic analysis, genome-wide SNP genotypes for about three fifths of the roughly 670 donors were used, and that subset was treated as a discovery cohort. All discovery cohort repertoires had been generated on a single sequencing platform. HLA typing covered class I and class II loci at four-digit resolution. The number of donors typed differed by locus, with roughly 629-640 for A, B, C, DRB1 and DQB1, around 560 for DQA1, approximately 570 for DPA1, and 450 to 480 for DPB1. Because of strong linkage in the cohort, 5 or 6 DR-DQ haplotypes were treated as single units for association and clustering. Among about 400 genotyped donors of the cohort, an average of around 250,000 unique TCR beta nucleotide sequences was sequenced per donor, of which 15% to 20% were non-productive.

The cohort comprised under 700 healthy bone marrow donors. Cohort members were all nominally healthy when sampled, although unrecorded immune exposures were likely present. The donor tested CMV seronegative and was one of the 352 seronegative cohort members. Every donor gave a peripheral blood sample, and the peripheral blood mononuclear cells from that sample were used for TCR beta sequencing. The Qiagen DNeasy Blood Extraction Kit was used to extract genomic DNA from the blood cell samples. Its frequency places this clone as medium-sized (0.01 to 0.1%); no count is recorded. The clone's antigen remains unknown. Preparation of the library involved the immunoSEQ multiplex PCR assay. The multiplex PCR relied on a mix of 60 forward primers for TCR Vbeta segments and 13 reverse primers for TCR Jbeta segments. The CDR3 region of rearranged TCR beta genes was amplified from genomic DNA by a multiplex PCR assay. The Illumina HiSeq System was used to sequence the amplified TCR beta libraries as 87-base-pair reads. The paper's processing steps were these. A later analysis tallied 80 million to 95 million unique TCR beta chains across the approximately 670 repertoires, and around 9.9 million of those chains were shared by two or more donors. Raw reads were error-corrected and collapsed into unique sequences by a nearest-neighbor algorithm in which closely related sequences were merged to remove PCR and sequencing errors. Alignment of CDR3 sequences to IMGT reference sequences was used to assign V, D and J gene segments. Each retained sequence needed at least a six-nucleotide match to both a V gene segment and a J gene segment. Rearrangements were classified as productive when the CDR3 lacked stop codons and remained in frame with V and J, and all other rearrangements were classified as non-productive. CDR3 was defined according to IMGT convention as the region running from the second conserved V-encoded cysteine to the conserved J-encoded phenylalanine. Sequences without an unambiguous match to a single V gene segment were excluded from the earlier analysis of about 640 of the donors. An earlier analysis of 587 of the donors called V segments functional above 56.7% productive rearrangements and segregating when the between-donor standard deviation exceeded 5%. A statistical classification framework was built for diagnosing cytomegalovirus status from the catalog of TCR beta chain sequences. A later analysis assigned V and J genes by comparing TCR nucleotide sequences with IMGT/GENE-DB human TR gene sequences. A later analysis assigned CDR3 sequences and most-parsimonious VDJ recombination scenarios with the TCRdist pipeline. In a later analysis, each TCR beta chain was defined by its CDR3 amino acid sequence together with its V-gene family, and reads without a unique V-gene family were excluded. As a way to deal with suspected cross-contamination and a sequencing artifact, a later analysis dropped approximately 590 nucleotide sequences that were highly shared and had low generation probability. In a later analysis, a clonal expansion index for each public chain was calculated from normalized within-repertoire ranks of inferred template counts. In a later analysis, generation probabilities were computed with a VDJ recombination model fitted to out-of-frame rearrangements, and the resulting probabilities were checked against IGoR. In a later analysis, TCR-TCR, TCR-HLA and TCR-CMV co-occurrence was scored with hypergeometric tests, and a repertoire-size bias correction was applied to TCR pairs. A later analysis estimated false discovery rates by permuting HLA or CMV assignments 20 times. In a later analysis, co-occurring TCRs were grouped with DBSCAN, and TCRdist sequence similarity was added when clustering was performed within HLA-allele-positive subsets. For co-occurrence clustering, repertoires with fewer than 30,000 or more than 120,000 public chains were excluded, along with about five repertoires with anomalous nucleotide sharing. Drawn from immuneACCESS, this table holds only the in-frame rearrangements with V and J called that TCRdb kept. Clones are partly lost; checked studies trace under half to an unresolved V gene and leave the rest unexplained. V and J calls and clone size are those listed in that table; D and trimming were worked out from the DNA. The table for this sample lists some 60,000 clones. Clones ranked in the top ten supply roughly 4% of the sample.

Including cysteine and phenylalanine, the CDR3 has 14 amino acids. Of the read, only the CDR3 DNA is kept; its 42 bases are in frame from base 1. According to the germline V gene, CDR1 reads LGHNA and CDR2 reads YSLEER. The junction shows trimming of 3 bases on V and 5 bases on J, and the gene matches do not reach 5 bases of it. The study at large found these results: The sequencing pipeline was judged likely to have produced a cluster of highly shared sequence variants as a technical artifact. Specific HLA alleles were associated with more than 15,000 TCR beta sequences at a false discovery rate of 0.05 in a later analysis. Because counts were too low, roughly 17 rarely observed V segments, including chromosome 9 orphons, were left out of the earlier analysis of about 500 of the donors. Immune exposure information for the cohort was limited to CMV serostatus. A later genetic analysis reported fewer N-insertions in productive TCRs among donors in an Asian-associated ancestry cluster than the roughly 720-donor mean. In a later analysis, the rate of TCR association differed among HLA loci, with DRB1 alleles having the most associated TCRs and HLA-C alleles having the fewest. In both the original and validation cohorts, the classifier was reported to diagnose cytomegalovirus status with high specificity and sensitivity. Broadly in line with IMGT annotations, most TCR beta V segments showed up in productive rearrangements about 87% or about 30% of the time in an earlier analysis of some 590 of the donors. Across donors, most TCR sequences were observed very rarely, whereas some public TCRs were present in many individuals. The study gave a list of under 200 TCR beta chains associated with cytomegalovirus. Correlated functional status among segregating V segments might be attributable to linkage disequilibrium, but an unknown experimental factor could not be ruled out. The cohort was sequenced for TCR beta chains only, and without alpha or paired-chain data the features that could be detected were limited. When HLA alleles, especially DR and DQ, strongly co-occurred, TCR associations were difficult to assign to individual alleles. A later analysis reported that several top co-occurrence clusters appeared linked to parvovirus B19, influenza, CMV and Epstein-Barr virus. Presence/absence analyses assumed roughly uniform sequencing depth across donors, an assumption that may not hold. The authors suggested that the approach could potentially be extended to other disease states and immunological phenotypes. A few of the identified cytomegalovirus-associated TCR beta chains were confirmed in vitro to be specific for cytomegalovirus antigens. A later analysis found that HLA-associated TCR beta chains were more clonally expanded and had lower generation probabilities than equally common non-associated chains. A further reported finding was that TCR beta sequences accurately predicted the HLA-A and HLA-B alleles for most subjects in the first cohort. HLA typing was unavailable for some donors at each locus, so association tests used only the typed subset. In a later analysis, most CMV-associated TCR beta chains were found to appear HLA-restricted, with HLA associations seemingly driven largely by CMV exposure. The 87-base-pair reads could not distinguish some IMGT-functional V segments, including TRBV6-2 and TRBV6-3, so those segments were excluded. In a later genetic analysis, a missense DCLRE1C variant was associated with V-gene and J-gene trimming of TCR beta chains, and the association was replicated in an independent cohort.

The source of this sequence is a male donor in good health and CMV-seronegative. This chain joins TRBV4-3 to TRBJ1-1; TRBD1 aligns with 8 central bases. The material sequenced was PBMCs. The CDR3 region: CASSQYTGGTEAFF. The DNA is as follows: TGCGCCAGCAGCCAGTACACAGGGGGTACTGAAGCTTTCTTT.